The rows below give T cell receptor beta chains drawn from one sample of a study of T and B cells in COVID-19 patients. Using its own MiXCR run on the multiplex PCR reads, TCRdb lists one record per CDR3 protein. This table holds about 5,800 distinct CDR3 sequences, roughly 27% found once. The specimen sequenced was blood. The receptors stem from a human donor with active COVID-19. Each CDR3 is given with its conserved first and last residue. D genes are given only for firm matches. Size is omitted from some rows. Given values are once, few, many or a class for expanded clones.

CASSEYMDGHQPQHF | TGTGCCAGCAGTGAATATATGGACGGTCATCAGCCCCAGCATTTT | TRBV25-1 | - | TRBJ1-5 | once
CASSRTGFYEKLFF | TGTGCCAGCAGCCGGACAGGTTTTTATGAAAAACTGTTTTTT | TRBV7-9 | TRBD1 | TRBJ1-4 | -
CASRIAGGRGTQYF | TGTGCCAGTAGGATAGCGGGAGGGCGAGGGACCCAGTACTTC | TRBV19 | TRBD2 | TRBJ2-5 | -
CASSRQPFEQYF | TGTGCCAGCAGCCGACAGCCCTTCGAGCAGTACTTC | TRBV7-9 | - | TRBJ2-7 | -
CASSLAAYGYTF | TGTGCCAGCAGCTTGGCCGCCTATGGCTACACCTTC | TRBV5-6 | - | TRBJ1-2 | medium-sized
CASSSPPPGKQGHQETQYF | TGTGCCAGCAGCTCACCGCCACCTGGGAAACAGGGCCACCAAGAGACCCAGTACTTC | TRBV7-9 | - | TRBJ2-5 | few
CASSPLTSGSDEQFF | TGTGCCAGCTCACCCTTAACTAGCGGGAGCGATGAGCAGTTCTTC | TRBV18 | TRBD2 | TRBJ2-1 | medium-sized
CASTAGPPSGVGDTQYF | TGTGCCAGCACCGCCGGGCCGCCTAGCGGGGTAGGAGATACGCAGTATTTT | TRBV6-2/TRBV6-3 | TRBD2 | TRBJ2-3 | medium-sized
CASRQGQSNQPQHF | TGTGCCAGCAGGCAAGGACAGAGCAATCAGCCCCAGCATTTT | TRBV27 | - | TRBJ1-5 | -
CASSYGGEQYF | TGTGCCAGCAGTTACGGGGGCGAGCAGTACTTC | TRBV11-2 | - | TRBJ2-7 | medium-sized
CASSQDAGYRHVDTQYF | TGTGCCAGCAGCCAAGATGCAGGCTATAGACATGTAGATACGCAGTATTTT | TRBV4-2 | - | TRBJ2-3 | few
CASRHRDYYNEQFF | TGTGCCAGCAGGCACCGGGACTACTACAATGAGCAGTTCTTC | TRBV6-2/TRBV6-3 | TRBD2 | TRBJ2-1 | medium-sized
CASSQPGQGIIQQYF | TGTGCCAGCAGCCAACCGGGACAGGGGATAATCCAGCAGTACTTC | TRBV6-6 | TRBD1 | TRBJ2-7 | -
CASRGGLRGTEAFF | TGTGCCAGCAGGGGGGGTCTCCGGGGCACTGAAGCTTTCTTT | TRBV6-1 | - | TRBJ1-1 | few
CASTGDPIGYNEQFF | TGTGCCAGCACCGGGGACCCCATAGGCTACAATGAGCAGTTCTTC | TRBV12-3/TRBV12-4 | - | TRBJ2-1 | medium-sized
CASSLDGSPNSPLHF | TGTGCCAGCAGCTTAGATGGCAGCCCTAATTCACCCCTCCACTTT | TRBV11-2 | - | TRBJ1-6 | few
CASSPGDAWIANIQYF | TGCGCCAGCAGCCCGGGGGACGCTTGGATCGCAAACATTCAGTACTTC | TRBV5-6 | - | TRBJ2-4 | -
CSAPGQGNYGYTF | TGCAGTGCTCCCGGACAGGGTAACTATGGCTACACCTTC | TRBV20-1 | TRBD1 | TRBJ1-2 | few
CAWSESGGWNTIYF | TGTGCCTGGAGTGAGTCAGGGGGCTGGAACACCATATATTTT | TRBV30 | TRBD1 | TRBJ1-3 | medium-sized
CASSLRITSGKGYEQYF | TGTGCCAGCAGTTTACGAATCACTAGCGGGAAGGGGTACGAGCAGTACTTC | TRBV27 | TRBD2 | TRBJ2-7 | medium-sized
CASSLEGFYGYTF | TGTGCCAGCAGTTTGGAGGGATTCTATGGCTACACCTTC | TRBV12-3/TRBV12-4 | - | TRBJ1-2 | few
CASSQETPGDYEQYF | TGCGCCAGCAGCCAAGAAACGCCAGGGGACTACGAGCAGTACTTC | TRBV4-3 | - | TRBJ2-7 | -
CASTRTDRGQYF | TGTGCCAGCACAAGGACGGACAGGGGGCAGTACTTC | TRBV6-1 | TRBD1 | TRBJ2-7 | -
CASSLSGPTGELFF | TGTGCCAGCTCACTTAGCGGACCCACCGGGGAGCTGTTTTTT | TRBV18 | - | TRBJ2-2 | medium-sized
CSASPGQGGNTGELFF | TGCAGCGCTAGCCCGGGACAGGGGGGAAACACCGGGGAGCTGTTTTTT | TRBV29-1 | TRBD1 | TRBJ2-2 | large
CASTGGQGAPLTDTQYF | TGTGCCAGCACCGGGGGACAGGGGGCTCCCTTGACAGATACGCAGTATTTT | TRBV5-6 | TRBD1 | TRBJ2-3 | medium-sized
CASRQAFSQAEQYF | TGTGCCAGCAGACAGGCCTTCTCTCAGGCCGAGCAGTACTTC | TRBV6-5 | - | TRBJ2-7 | medium-sized
CSARPSGRASARETQYF | TGCAGTGCTAGGCCGAGCGGGAGGGCCTCGGCAAGAGAGACCCAGTACTTC | TRBV20-1 | TRBD2 | TRBJ2-5 | -
CASSWGQVAYEQYF | TGTGCCAGCAGCTGGGGACAGGTAGCCTACGAGCAGTACTTC | TRBV7-9 | TRBD1 | TRBJ2-7 | few
CSARTVRGNYGYTF | TGCAGTGCCAGGACAGTTAGGGGGAACTATGGCTACACCTTC | TRBV20-1 | - | TRBJ1-2 | few
CASSFILAGGPDTQYF | TGTGCCAGCAGTTTCATATTAGCGGGAGGACCGGATACGCAGTATTTT | TRBV12-3/TRBV12-4 | TRBD2 | TRBJ2-3 | medium-sized
CSAGGPRGTGELFF | TGCAGTGCTGGAGGGCCCCGTGGGACCGGGGAGCTGTTTTTT | TRBV20-1 | - | TRBJ2-2 | few
CASSSPDRSPHEQYF | TGTGCCAGCAGTTCTCCGGACAGGAGCCCCCACGAGCAGTACTTC | TRBV6-5 | TRBD1 | TRBJ2-7 | medium-sized
CATRGSTDTQYF | TGTGCCACCAGGGGCAGCACAGATACGCAGTATTTT | TRBV24-1 | - | TRBJ2-3 | medium-sized
CASSSPGLAGEQFF | TGTGCCAGCAGCTCGCCGGGACTAGCGGGAGAGCAGTTCTTC | TRBV7-2 | TRBD2 | TRBJ2-1 | -
CASSLKAAGGITGELFF | TGTGCCAGCAGCTTGAAGGCGGCAGGGGGCATCACCGGGGAGCTGTTTTTT | TRBV5-4 | TRBD1 | TRBJ2-2 | medium-sized
CASSPPSHEQYF | TGTGCCAGCAGCCCCCCTTCCCACGAGCAGTACTTC | TRBV6-2/TRBV6-3 | - | TRBJ2-7 | medium-sized
CASSPTGKGSPLHF | TGTGCCAGCAGCCCCACAGGGAAAGGATCACCCCTCCACTTT | TRBV5-4 | - | TRBJ1-6 | few
CASSLDREGTNEKLFF | TGTGCCAGCAGCCTGGACAGGGAAGGGACTAATGAAAAACTGTTTTTT | TRBV5-8 | TRBD1 | TRBJ1-4 | once
CASSLVASGGSEQYF | TGTGCCAGCAGCTTAGTGGCTAGCGGAGGGAGCGAGCAGTACTTC | TRBV7-9 | TRBD2 | TRBJ2-7 | -
CASSFGRSAKLFF | TGTGCCAGCAGTTTTGGACGTTCCGCAAAACTGTTTTTT | TRBV6-2/TRBV6-3 | - | TRBJ1-4 | medium-sized